Listed here are 19 T cell receptor beta chains from one sample, sequenced in a study of T cell repertoires in cytomegalovirus infection. TCRdb re-called the reads through MiXCR, storing one row per CDR3 protein. The table has a few hundred thousand distinct CDR3 sequences, approximately 40% seen once; the top ten hold 48%. These receptors have no identified antigens. The source was cultured PBMCs, collected from culture after CMV antigen stimulation. The receptors were sampled from a human donor in good health (CMV status not recorded). Some clones in this sample may be carry-over from other donors' samples.

V gene TRBV20-1 combines with J gene TRBJ1-6, with 7 nucleotides matching TRBD1. CDR1 and CDR2 (germline): DFQATT, SNEGSKA (reference sequence). The length of the CDR3 is 15 residues. The trim removed 6 bases at V and 4 bases at J, leaving 9 bases unmatched. Here the CDR3 reads CSAHTGTAYNSPLHF. As DNA, the CDR3 is TGCAGTGCGCATACCGGGACAGCTTATAATTCACCCCTCCACTTT.

The chain links TRBV20-1 to TRBJ2-1; the D gene is possibly TRBD1 (5 bases). The CDR3 has 14 amino acids. The germline V gene has CDR1 DFQATT and CDR2 SNEGSKA (reference sequence). Trimming stripped 3 bases from V and 3 bases from J, with 12 bases between. The CDR3 bases are TGCAGTGCTAGTGTACTTCAGGGCTACAATGAGCAGTTCTTC. Translating gives CSASVLQGYNEQFF.

This clonotype was detected many times. This rearrangement joins TRBV12-3 or TRBV12-4 to TRBJ1-2; unclear D gene. The length of the CDR3 is 13 residues. The V gene lost 4 bases and the J gene lost 7 bases, with 13 bases spanning the gap. This chain's CDR3 is CASSSRDGGGYTF. CDR3 sequence (DNA): TGTGCCAGCAGTTCCCGGGATGGCGGTGGCTACACCTTC.

CDR3 protein: CASSSKRGANTGELFF. DNA of the CDR3: TGTGCCAGCAGCTCCAAGCGGGGTGCGAACACCGGGGAGCTGTTTTTT. The chain couples TRBV7-2 to TRBJ2-2; 7 bases agree with TRBD2. Losses at the gene ends were 4 bases for V and 0 bases for J; bases not matched to a gene: 5. The CDR3 has 16 amino acids. Germline V lookup: CDR1 SGHTA, CDR2 FQGNSA.

There are a few counts of this clonotype. CDR3 region: CASSLAWDRVYEQYF. The CDR3, as DNA: TGTGCCAGCAGCTTGGCCTGGGACAGGGTGTACGAGCAGTACTTC. This chain joins TRBV5-6 and TRBJ2-7; TRBD1 aligns across 9 bases. Germline assignment: CDR1 SGHDT and CDR2 YYEEEE. The ends lost 0 bases at V and 4 bases at J; junction bases unmatched: 5. The CDR3 has 15 amino acids. Based on the CDR3 plus reference TRBV5-6 and TRBJ2-7, the full variable domain is DAGVTQSPTHLIKTRGQQVTLRCSPKSGHDTVSWYQQALGQGPQFIFQYYEEEERQRGNFPDRFSGHQFPNYSSELNVNALLLGDSALYLCASSLAWDRVYEQYFGPGTRLTVT.

This clonotype was detected a few times. V is TRBV28 and J is TRBJ1-4; the match to TRBD1 covers 9 bases. Losses at the gene ends were 2 bases for V and 5 bases for J; bases not matched to a gene: 21. Germline CDR1 reads MDHEN; CDR2 reads SYDVKM. The CDR3 totals 21 residues. The CDR3 region has the DNA TGTGCCAGCAGTTTAATCATCTCGGGACAGGGTAGGATAGCCGAAAATGAAAAACTGTTTTTT. Amino acids: CASSLIISGQGRIAENEKLFF.

The J gene is TRBJ1-2, the V gene TRBV19; the D gene is possibly TRBD1 (6 bases). V lost 9 bases, J lost 3 bases, and 14 bases lay in between. Germline V gene sequence: CDR1 LNHDA, CDR2 SQIVND (reference sequence). CDR3 length: 13 residues. The CDR3 region has the DNA TGTGCCAGCAGGGGAACCCTTGACTATGGCTACACCTTC. Its translation: CASRGTLDYGYTF.

This chain links TRBV6-2 or TRBV6-3 with TRBJ2-2; no clear D. This CDR3 spans 12 amino acids. Trimming left V 0 bases short and J 8 bases short, with 4 bases between. Germline lookup yields CDR1 MNHEY and CDR2 SVGEGT. The CDR3: CASSYSGGELFF. CDR3 DNA sequence: TGTGCCAGCAGTTACTCCGGGGGGGAGCTGTTTTTT.

This clonotype was counted a few times. This chain connects TRBV7-8 to TRBJ2-5; TRBD2 might be the D (5 bases). Germline-derived CDR1 and CDR2 are SGHVS and FQNEAQ. CDR3 size: 15 residues. Trimming shortened V by 1 base and J by 5 bases, and 14 bases separated the two germline ends. The CDR3 here is CASSLVTGMGETQYF. CDR3 coding DNA: TGTGCCAGCAGCTTAGTTACCGGGATGGGCGAGACCCAGTACTTC.

The chain is built from TRBV19 and TRBJ2-1; D is ambiguous. This CDR3 is 17 amino acids long. V was pared by 4 bases and J by 8 bases, with 24 bases between. Per germline, CDR1 LNHDA and CDR2 SQIVND (reference sequence). The CDR3 here is CASSNHDAATRIHEQFF. For the CDR3, the DNA is TGTGCCAGTAGTAACCACGATGCAGCCACCCGGATCCATGAGCAGTTCTTC.

This chain uses TRBV20-1 with TRBJ1-5; D unresolved. The CDR3 sequence is 12 residues long. Germline CDR1 DFQATT, CDR2 SNEGSKA (reference sequence). V was shortened by 1 base and J by 4 bases, with 5 bases between the two germline ends. CDR3 DNA sequence: TGCAGTGCTAGAGCGGGGAATCAGCCCCAGCATTTT. It codes for CSARAGNQPQHF.

The CDR3 sequence: CASLTGEGSYGYTF. CDR3 DNA sequence: TGTGCCAGCTTGACCGGGGAGGGGAGCTATGGCTACACCTTC. V is TRBV12-3 or TRBV12-4 and J is TRBJ1-2, with D possibly being TRBD1 (5 bases). The CDR3 length is 14 residues. Trimming shortened V by 8 bases and J by 4 bases, and 17 bases separated the two germline ends.

DNA of the CDR3: TGTGCCAGCAGTTTCGGGGACGTAGGGGAGACCCAGTACTTC. It is translated as CASSFGDVGETQYF. The chain is built from TRBV14 and TRBJ2-5, with D tentatively TRBD1 or TRBD2 (5 bases each). CDR1 SGHDN and CDR2 FVKESK come from the germline V gene. The CDR3 loop spans 14 amino acids. V lost 6 bases and J lost 5, with 16 bases in between.

The CDR3 bases are TGTGCCAGCAGCTTACCGCAGAGGGGGGCTGCTGGCTACACCTTC. Its protein product is CASSLPQRGAAGYTF. V is TRBV7-9 and J is TRBJ1-2; D may be TRBD1 (6 bases). Germline CDR1 and CDR2: SEHNR and FQNEAQ (reference sequence). This CDR3 is built from 15 residues. Trimming cost V 2 bases and J 7 bases, with 17 bases left between them.

Comment on this clonotype: This may come from a read error, since a much larger clone is one base off. The chain combines TRBV7-8 with TRBJ1-6; TRBD1 matches at 7 bases. Germline loops: CDR1 SGHVS, CDR2 FQNEAQ. The length of the CDR3 is 19 residues. CDR3 DNA: TGTGCCAGCAGCCTACGGGACAGCGGCTCGAGCTCCTATAATTCACCCCTCCCCTTT. This codes for CASSLRDSGSSSYNSPLPF.

This clonotype was picked up many times. The chain couples TRBV5-6 to TRBJ2-3; D perhaps matches TRBD1 (5 bases). V lost 1 base to trimming and J lost 2 bases, with 17 bases between them. The germline gives CDR1 SGHDT, CDR2 YYEEEE. This CDR3 is 17 amino acids long. The CDR3 sequence is CASSLSSARALTDTQYF. The CDR3 DNA reads TGTGCCAGCAGCTTGTCATCCGCCAGGGCGCTCACAGATACGCAGTATTTT. Combining the CDR3 with reference TRBV5-6 and TRBJ2-3 gives the whole variable domain DAGVTQSPTHLIKTRGQQVTLRCSPKSGHDTVSWYQQALGQGPQFIFQYYEEEERQRGNFPDRFSGHQFPNYSSELNVNALLLGDSALYLCASSLSSARALTDTQYFGPGTRLTVL.

This clonotype appeared a few times. This chain links TRBV7-9 with TRBJ1-1; D unresolved. CDR1 is SEHNR and CDR2 is FQNEAQ in the germline V gene (reference sequence). V lost 2 bases and J 8 bases, leaving 9 bases between the germline ends. The length of the CDR3 is 12 residues. The CDR3 DNA reads as TGTGCCAGCAGCTTAAGAGTCGGCGAAGCTTTCTTT. It encodes CASSLRVGEAFF.

Many counts were recorded for this clonotype. This rearrangement joins TRBV7-6 to TRBJ2-1; TRBD2 matches at 10 bases. The CDR3 contains 16 residues. The J segment lost 2 bases and the V segment lost 5 bases, leaving 6 bases of the junction unmatched. Germline V lookup: CDR1 SGHVS, CDR2 FNYEAQ. In DNA form, the CDR3 reads TGTGCCAGCAGCCCCACGAGCGGGGGGGCCTACAATGAGCAGTTCTTC. Translation: CASSPTSGGAYNEQFF.

Only a few counts were recorded for this clonotype. V usage is TRBV7-8 and J usage is TRBJ1-1; D call uncertain. Germline V lookup: CDR1 SGHVS, CDR2 FQNEAQ. The CDR3 totals 13 residues. The V end was cut by 4 bases, the J end by 0 bases, with 6 bases between. The CDR3 region is CASSYYLNTEAFF. CDR3 in DNA: TGTGCCAGCAGCTATTACTTGAACACTGAAGCTTTCTTT. Full variable domain (remainder filled in from reference TRBV7-8 and TRBJ1-1): GAGVSQSPRYKVAKRGQDVALRCDPISGHVSLFWYQQALGQGPEFLTYFQNEAQLDKSGLPSDRFFAERPEGSVSTLKIQRTQQEDSAVYLCASSYYLNTEAFFGQGTRLTVV.